Following are 30 T cell receptor beta chains from one sample sequenced in a study of blood T cells in healthy people across ages. The second PCR ran roughly 6 to 12 cycles with a sample-barcoded 5' primer and J-beta primers. TCRdb redid the calling of the 5' RACE reads with MiXCR, one entry per CDR3 protein. The sample records around 1.1 million distinct CDR3 sequences, roughly two fifths being singletons. Sequenced input: blood. All receptors come from a man aged 18-30 years in good health.

The J gene is TRBJ1-1, the V gene TRBV7-2; 8 bases are a match to TRBD1. The CDR3 is made up of 14 amino acids. Germline loops: CDR1 SGHTA, CDR2 FQGNSA. V trimming: 7 bases; J trimming: 1 base; junction bases outside the gene matches: 5. CDR3 protein: CASTLTGANTEAFF. CDR3 sequence (DNA): TGTGCCAGCACGCTGACAGGGGCGAACACTGAAGCTTTCTTT.

The chain employs TRBV18 and TRBJ1-2, with unresolved D. There are 15 residues in the CDR3. The ends were cut back, 0 bases at V and 0 bases at J, with 8 bases in the middle. Germline V gives CDR1 KGHSH, CDR2 LQKENI. CDR3 region: CASSPPARPNYGYTF. The CDR3 DNA is TGTGCCAGCTCACCACCCGCCAGGCCTAACTATGGCTACACCTTC.

The chain employs TRBV19 and TRBJ1-1, with D hard to call. CDR1 and CDR2 (germline): LNHDA, SQIVND (reference sequence). V shed 7 bases and J shed 1 base, with 13 bases lying between them. This CDR3 is built from 14 residues. The CDR3 DNA reads as TGTGCCAGTAATCCCGGCAGAGCGAACACTGAAGCTTTCTTT. Its translation is CASNPGRANTEAFF.

The chain uses TRBV20-1 and TRBJ2-6, with D possibly matching TRBD1 (5 bases). The CDR3 is made up of 14 amino acids. The V gene's germline CDR1 is DFQATT and CDR2 SNEGSKA (reference sequence). Trimming cost V 2 bases and J 4 bases, with 9 bases left between them. The DNA of the CDR3 is TGCAGTGCTAGACAGGGTGAAGGGGCCAACGTCCTGACTTTC. Its translation: CSARQGEGANVLTF.

The genes are TRBV27 and TRBJ2-7; D is ambiguous. The CDR3 loop spans 13 amino acids. Germline-derived CDR1 and CDR2 are MNHEY and SMNVEV (reference sequence). V was trimmed by 6 bases and J by 0 bases, leaving 9 bases between them. CDR3 in DNA: TGTGCCAGCAGCTTTTCCGACTCCTACGAGCAGTACTTC. Protein sequence: CASSFSDSYEQYF.

Only a few counts were recorded for this clonotype. This chain links TRBV5-1 with TRBJ1-1; 11 positions match TRBD1. The CDR3 totals 14 residues. Germline CDR1 is SGHRS and CDR2 is YFSETQ. With 4 bases clipped from V and 7 bases from J, the junction kept 6 bases outside the gene matches. The CDR3 DNA sequence: TGCGCCAGCAGCCCCGGGACAGGGGGACGTGAAGCTTTCTTT. Its translation is CASSPGTGGREAFF.

This clonotype was picked up a small number of times. V usage is TRBV28 and J usage is TRBJ2-1; TRBD1 aligns across 8 bases. Losses at the gene ends were 6 bases for V and 14 bases for J; bases not matched to a gene: 12. Germline CDR1 and CDR2: MDHEN and SYDVKM. This CDR3 region has 13 residues. CDR3 bases: TGTGCCAGCAGCCCCCAGGGGGCGCTTTTTGAGTTCTTC. Its protein is CASSPQGALFEFF.

The gene calls are TRBV5-1 and TRBJ1-5, with 8 bases lining up with TRBD1. From germline, CDR1 is SGHRS and CDR2 YFSETQ. The V gene end was trimmed by 0 bases and the J gene end by 6 bases; junction bases not matched to a gene: 5. The CDR3 has 15 amino acids. The CDR3 loop is CASSLETGGSQPQHF. Written as DNA, the CDR3 is TGCGCCAGCAGCTTGGAAACAGGGGGAAGTCAGCCCCAGCATTTT.

The chain combines TRBV7-9 with TRBJ2-1; D is perhaps TRBD1 or TRBD2 (5 bases each). Germline CDR1 reads SEHNR; CDR2 reads FQNEAQ (reference sequence). The length of the CDR3 is 19 residues. The germline V and J ends were trimmed by 5 bases and 0 bases, with 23 bases remaining between them. The CDR3 nucleotides read TGTGCCAGCAGCCACCTGGGACGAGCAACTCAGAGCTCCTACAATGAGCAGTTCTTC. It yields the protein CASSHLGRATQSSYNEQFF.

This clonotype has only a few counts. The rearrangement joins TRBV9 to TRBJ2-3; the D gene could be TRBD1 or TRBD2 (7 bases each). The germline gives CDR1 SGDLS, CDR2 YYNGEE. V was cut by 3 bases and J by 5 bases, with 13 bases left in between. The CDR3 is 14 amino acids. In nucleotides, the CDR3 is TGTGCCAGCAGCGCCGACAGGGAGGGAGATACGCAGTATTTT. This translates into CASSADREGDTQYF.

This chain links TRBV2 with TRBJ2-4, with D perhaps matching TRBD2 (6 bases). The CDR3 covers 14 residues. Trimming cost V 6 bases and J 13 bases, with 22 bases left between them. Looked up from germline, CDR1 is SNHLY and CDR2 is FYNNEI. CDR3 sequence reads: CASRKEREAEEQYF. CDR3 DNA sequence: TGTGCCAGCAGGAAGGAAAGGGAGGCGGAAGAGCAGTACTTC.

V is TRBV6-2 or TRBV6-3 and J is TRBJ2-3; D is perhaps TRBD2 (6 bases). Trimming stripped 6 bases from V and 1 base from J, with 11 bases between. Per the germline V gene, CDR1 is MNHEY and CDR2 is SVGEGT. The CDR3 consists of 14 residues. CDR3 DNA sequence: TGTGCCAGCAGGGCGGGATATGGCACAGATACGCAGTATTTT. Translation gives CASRAGYGTDTQYF.

This clonotype was detected a few times. The rearrangement joins TRBV20-1 to TRBJ2-3; D is tentatively TRBD1 or TRBD2 (6 bases each). The CDR3 has 13 residues. V was cut by 3 bases and J by 2 bases, with 9 bases left in between. Germline CDR1 reads DFQATT; CDR2 reads SNEGSKA (reference sequence). The CDR3 bases are TGCAGTGCTAGCGGGGGCCTCACAGATACGCAGTATTTT. Protein sequence: CSASGGLTDTQYF.

This clonotype was observed a handful of times. The V and J genes are TRBV27 and TRBJ2-7, with D tentatively TRBD1 (6 bases). Deletions cut 4 bases from V and 1 base from J, with 14 bases between. Germline V lookup: CDR1 MNHEY, CDR2 SMNVEV (reference sequence). CDR3 length: 15 amino acids. CDR3 loop: CASSSQGSLSYEQYF. The CDR3 DNA reads TGTGCCAGCAGTTCCCAGGGGTCATTGTCCTACGAGCAGTACTTC.

A few counts support this clonotype. This chain uses TRBV4-3 with TRBJ1-1; D gene ambiguous. The CDR3 contains 13 residues. Trimming pared 0 bases from V and 6 bases from J, leaving 8 bases between. CDR1 and CDR2 from the germline V gene are LGHNA and YSLEER. The CDR3 DNA is TGCGCCAGCAGCCAAGATTTGAAAGCTGAAGCTTTCTTT. Protein sequence: CASSQDLKAEAFF.

In its sample, this clonotype was seen a few times. This chain uses TRBV11-1 with TRBJ2-7; no clear D gene. CDR1 SGHAT and CDR2 FQDESV come from the germline V gene (reference sequence). CDR3 size: 12 residues. Trimming took 6 bases from V and 2 from J, leaving 8 bases between them. The CDR3 sequence is CASRQTTYEQYF. In DNA, the CDR3 is TGTGCCAGCAGGCAGACCACCTACGAGCAGTACTTC.

Details on this clonotype: The germline gene is not matched at one end of the junction; a read error may be the cause. The chain combines TRBV4-2 with TRBJ2-1, with a weak D call TRBD1 (6 bases). This CDR3 has 16 amino acids. CDR1 and CDR2 from the germline V gene are LGHNA and YNFKEQ. The CDR3 region has the DNA TGTGCCAGCGGCCAAGAACTGAGGGGGTCCTACAATGAGCAGTTCTTC. Translating gives CASGQELRGSYNEQFF.

The chain joins TRBV4-2 to TRBJ2-3, with D maybe TRBD2 (6 bases). Looked up from germline, CDR1 is LGHNA and CDR2 is YNFKEQ. The CDR3 extends over 18 amino acids. The germline V and J ends were trimmed by 0 bases and 1 base, with 17 bases remaining between them. CDR3 nucleotides: TGTGCCAGCAGCCAAGATTGGGTCGAGGCTAGCGGCACAGATACGCAGTATTTT. It translates to CASSQDWVEASGTDTQYF.

A few counts support this clonotype. The chain couples TRBV25-1 to TRBJ2-2; tentative D call: TRBD1 (6 bases). The CDR3 covers 15 residues. CDR1 is MGHDK and CDR2 is SYGVNS in the germline V gene. The V end was cut by 0 bases, the J end by 3 bases, with 8 bases between. CDR3 residues: CASSEYRGHTGELFF. CDR3 DNA sequence: TGTGCCAGCAGTGAATACAGGGGTCACACCGGGGAGCTGTTTTTT.

The rearrangement uses TRBV4-3 and TRBJ1-1, with D possibly matching TRBD1 (5 bases). Germline CDR1 reads LGHNA; CDR2 reads YSLEER. The CDR3 contains 17 residues. Trimming pared 4 bases from V and 7 bases from J, leaving 25 bases between. CDR3 in amino acids: CASSPNRDRQPMGEAFF. DNA for the CDR3: TGCGCCAGCAGCCCCAACCGGGACCGACAACCTATGGGTGAAGCTTTCTTT.

This chain links TRBV28 with TRBJ2-1, with 9 bases aligning to TRBD1. Per germline, CDR1 MDHEN and CDR2 SYDVKM. The CDR3 runs 18 residues. J was trimmed by 5 bases and V by 4 bases; bases with no gene match: 15. Here the CDR3 reads CASSSPSPGQGNDNEQFF. CDR3 nucleotides: TGTGCCAGCAGTTCCCCCTCACCGGGACAGGGAAACGACAATGAGCAGTTCTTC.

Here the CDR3 DNA reads TGTGCCAGCAGTTACAGACTAGCGGGGGACTCCTACGAGCAGTACTTC. It translates to CASSYRLAGDSYEQYF. The V and J genes are TRBV6-2 or TRBV6-3 and TRBJ2-7, with 12 bases lining up with TRBD2. V lost 2 bases and J lost 0; bases outside the gene matches: 2. The CDR3 is 16 amino acids. Looked up from germline, CDR1 is MNHEY and CDR2 is SVGEGT.

With respect to this clonotype: A much larger clone differs by one base, so this may be a read error. The chain uses TRBV25-1 and TRBJ2-4; 8 bases are a match to TRBD2. Trimming cost V 6 bases and J 6 bases; bases outside gene matches: 4. Germline V gene sequence: CDR1 MGHDK, CDR2 SYGVNS. The CDR3 extends over 13 amino acids. The CDR3 here is CASSWAGGNIQYF. CDR3 nucleotide sequence: TGTGCCAGCAGCTGGGCGGGGGGAAACATTCAGTACTTC.

There are a few counts of this clonotype. The chain combines TRBV6-2 or TRBV6-3 with TRBJ1-1, with 10 bases matching TRBD1. The germline V gene encodes CDR1 MNHEY and CDR2 SVGEGT. The CDR3 runs 14 residues. J lost 5 bases, V lost 5 bases, and 5 bases had no gene match. The CDR3: CASSATGGVTEAFF. In DNA form, the CDR3 reads TGTGCCAGCAGTGCGACAGGGGGCGTAACTGAAGCTTTCTTT.

This chain links TRBV5-1 with TRBJ2-3; 10 positions agree with TRBD2. V shed 3 bases, J shed 6 bases, and the junction held 10 bases outside the gene matches. The CDR3 length is 16 residues. CDR1 SGHRS and CDR2 YFSETQ come from the germline V gene. This CDR3 reads CASSSSAGLAVDTQYF. The DNA for the CDR3 is TGCGCCAGCAGCTCGTCCGCTGGACTAGCGGTTGATACGCAGTATTTT.

The chain combines TRBV29-1 with TRBJ1-1; D perhaps matches TRBD1 (5 bases). CDR3 length: 13 residues. The germline gives CDR1 SQVTM, CDR2 ANQGSEA. Deletions cut 7 bases from V and 1 base from J, with 13 bases between. The CDR3 region has the DNA TGCAGCGCCGGAGACGGGGGGAACACTGAAGCTTTCTTT. Translation: CSAGDGGNTEAFF.

The V gene is TRBV12-5, the J gene TRBJ1-4; D might be TRBD1 (6 bases). This CDR3 has 19 amino acids. Germline lookup yields CDR1 LGHNT and CDR2 FRNRAP. The germline V and J ends were trimmed by 1 base and 3 bases, with 21 bases remaining between them. CDR3 loop: CASGLETGLLGAANEKLFF. Written as DNA, the CDR3 is TGTGCTAGTGGTTTGGAAACGGGACTTTTGGGGGCAGCTAATGAAAAACTGTTTTTT.

At least ten counts were recorded for this clonotype. J is TRBJ1-2 and V is TRBV4-2, with D perhaps matching TRBD1 (6 bases). Germline-derived CDR1 and CDR2 are LGHNA and YNFKEQ. The CDR3 covers 14 residues. Trimming removed 4 bases at V and 1 base at J, with 10 bases between. CDR3 protein: CASSPTGDNYGYTF. The DNA for the CDR3 is TGTGCCAGCAGCCCGACAGGAGATAACTATGGCTACACCTTC.

This clonotype came up a few times. V and J are TRBV20-1 and TRBJ1-3, with D unresolved. CDR1 is DFQATT, CDR2 SNEGSKA, per germline (reference sequence). CDR3 length: 14 amino acids. Deletions cut 1 base from V and 7 bases from J, with 14 bases between. The CDR3 spells CSARAPGGRNTIYF. Here the CDR3 DNA reads TGCAGTGCTAGAGCACCGGGAGGGCGGAACACCATATATTTT.

V usage is TRBV19 and J usage is TRBJ1-2; a possible D gene is TRBD1 (5 bases). V was trimmed by 3 bases and J by 2 bases, leaving 13 bases between them. The V gene's germline CDR1 is LNHDA and CDR2 SQIVND (reference sequence). This CDR3 is built from 15 residues. The CDR3 DNA is TGTGCCAGTAGTATTCTCGACAGACGAAACTATGGCTACACCTTC. Encoded protein: CASSILDRRNYGYTF. The full variable domain, with the rest looked up from reference TRBV19 and TRBJ1-2, is DGGITQSPKYLFRKEGQNVTLSCEQNLNHDAMYWYRQDPGQGLRLIYYSQIVNDFQKGDIAEGYSVSREKKESFPLTVTSAQKNPTAFYLCASSILDRRNYGYTFGSGTRLTVV.